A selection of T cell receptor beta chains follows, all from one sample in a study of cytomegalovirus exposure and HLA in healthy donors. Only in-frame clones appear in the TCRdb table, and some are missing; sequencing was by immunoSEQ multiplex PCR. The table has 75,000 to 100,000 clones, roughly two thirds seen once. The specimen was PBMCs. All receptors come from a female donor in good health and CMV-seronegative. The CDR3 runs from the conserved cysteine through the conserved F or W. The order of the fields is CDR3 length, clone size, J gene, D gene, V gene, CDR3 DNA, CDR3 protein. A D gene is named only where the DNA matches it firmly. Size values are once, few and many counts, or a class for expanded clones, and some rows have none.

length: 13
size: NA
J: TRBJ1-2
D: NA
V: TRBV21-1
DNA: TGTGCCAGCAGCAAAGCAGGGGAGGGTGGCTACACCTTC
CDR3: CASSKAGEGGYTF

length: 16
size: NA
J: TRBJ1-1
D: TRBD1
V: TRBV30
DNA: TGTGCCTGGAGTGCTTTCACCGGGACAGCGAACACTGAAGCTTTCTTT
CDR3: CAWSAFTGTANTEAFF

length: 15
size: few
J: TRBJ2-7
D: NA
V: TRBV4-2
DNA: TGTGCCAGCAGCCAGGAGCTAGGGGAGGCCTACGAGCAGTACTTC
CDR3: CASSQELGEAYEQYF

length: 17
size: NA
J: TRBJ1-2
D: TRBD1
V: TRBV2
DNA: TGTGCCAGCAGATCCGGGACAGGGGTCTCCGATGGCTATGGCTACACCTTC
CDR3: CASRSGTGVSDGYGYTF

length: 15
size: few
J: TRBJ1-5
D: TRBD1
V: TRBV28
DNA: TGTGCCAGCAGTTTCGACAGGGGGAGTAGTCAGCCCCAGCATTTT
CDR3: CASSFDRGSSQPQHF

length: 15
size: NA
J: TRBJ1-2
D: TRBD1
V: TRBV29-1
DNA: TGCAGCGTTGAAGACCCGTGGGACAGGGGGTATGGCTACACCTTC
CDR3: CSVEDPWDRGYGYTF

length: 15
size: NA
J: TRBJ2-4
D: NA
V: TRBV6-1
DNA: TGTGCCAGCAGTGAAGATCCAGGGGCCAAAAACATTCAGTACTTC
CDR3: CASSEDPGAKNIQYF

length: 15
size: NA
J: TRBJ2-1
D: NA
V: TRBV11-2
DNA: TGTGCCAGCAGCTTAGGAGCGGTTACAGCGTATGAGCAGTTCTTC
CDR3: CASSLGAVTAYEQFF

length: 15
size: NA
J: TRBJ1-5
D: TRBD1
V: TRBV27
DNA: TGTGCCAGCAGTTGGACAGGGTCAAGCAATCAGCCCCAGCATTTT
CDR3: CASSWTGSSNQPQHF

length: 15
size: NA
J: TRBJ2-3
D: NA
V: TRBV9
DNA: TGTGCCAGCACCAGGGGGAGCTGGGGGGCAGATACGCAGTATTTT
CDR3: CASTRGSWGADTQYF

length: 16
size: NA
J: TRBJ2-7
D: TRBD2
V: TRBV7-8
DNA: TGTGCCAGCAGCTTAGTAGGGCGGGAGGGCTACTACGAGCAGTACTTC
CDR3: CASSLVGREGYYEQYF